This T cell receptor (beta chain) was found in a study of T cell repertoires in cytomegalovirus infection. Overall study findings and caveats: Summed public TCR beta family frequency identified CMV carriers bearing the relevant HLA.

In TCRdb, the reads were re-called with MiXCR into one record per CDR3 protein. The data contain roughly 54,000 distinct CDR3 sequences, roughly 32% of them seen just once; the ten biggest clones take up around three quarters. This clonotype came up a few times. Its specificity is unknown. CDR1 MNHNS and CDR2 SASEGT come from the germline V gene. The CDR3 totals 13 residues. With 6 bases removed from V and 4 bases from J, the gap between germline ends came to 11 bases. The sequencing input was PBMCs, sequenced either directly or after in vitro stimulation (not recorded which). V gene TRBV6-1 combines with J gene TRBJ2-3; D remains ambiguous. The TCR originated in a human donor in good health (CMV status not recorded). Some clones in this sample may be carry-over from other donors' samples. The CDR3 DNA sequence: TGTGCCAGCAGCACCAGTTACGCAGATACGCAGTATTTT. This gives the protein CASSTSYADTQYF.